Below, 18 T cell receptor beta chains from the same sample are listed, as sequenced in a study of cytomegalovirus exposure and HLA in healthy donors. The PCR had 60 Vbeta and 13 Jbeta primers. This table comes from immunoSEQ multiplex PCR, and its TCRdb copy is limited to in-frame clones, with some not included. The table shows approximately 140,000 clones, with about 60% occurring only once. Material for sequencing was PBMCs. These TCRs come from a woman aged 60-75 years in good health and CMV-seropositive.

This chain connects TRBV5-1 to TRBJ2-7; 7 bases line up with TRBD1. Germline values: CDR1 SGHRS, CDR2 YFSETQ. The CDR3 consists of 13 residues. Trimming took 3 bases from V and 3 from J; bases not matched to a gene: 3. The CDR3 DNA is TGCGCCAGCAGCTCTCAGGGGGACTACGAGCAGTACTTC. Amino acid sequence: CASSSQGDYEQYF.

The J gene is TRBJ2-2, the V gene TRBV5-1, with 10 bases fitting TRBD1. CDR3 length: 15 residues. Losses at the gene ends were 0 bases for V and 9 bases for J; bases not matched to a gene: 5. Germline CDR1 and CDR2: SGHRS and YFSETQ. CDR3 sequence reads: CASSLGDRGHRELFF. The DNA for the CDR3 is TGCGCCAGCAGCTTGGGGGACAGGGGCCATCGGGAGCTGTTTTTT.

The CDR3: CAYSPGMAKNIQYF. In nucleotides, the CDR3 is TGTGCCTACTCTCCAGGGATGGCCAAAAACATTCAGTACTTC. The chain links TRBV30 to TRBJ2-4; D might be TRBD1 (5 bases). V lost 7 bases to trimming and J lost 1 base, with 14 bases between them. The CDR3 is 14 amino acids. Germline CDR1 and CDR2: GTSNPN and SVGIG (reference sequence).

V gene TRBV27 combines with J gene TRBJ2-5; 7 bases are shared with TRBD2. Trimming at V came to 8 bases and at J to 5 bases, leaving 8 bases not matched to a gene. CDR3 size: 13 residues. Per germline, CDR1 MNHEY and CDR2 SMNVEV (reference sequence). CDR3 protein: CASPAGEEETQYF. CDR3 coding DNA: TGTGCCAGCCCCGCGGGAGAGGAGGAGACCCAGTACTTC.

This clone is a singleton in its sample. The CDR3 sequence: CASSLMQGTYEQYF. In DNA form, the CDR3 reads TGTGCCAGCAGCTTAATGCAGGGCACCTACGAGCAGTACTTC. This chain connects TRBV7-9 to TRBJ2-7, with D tentatively TRBD1 (5 bases). Deletions cut 2 bases from V and 2 bases from J, with 10 bases between. Germline-derived CDR1 and CDR2 are SEHNR and FQNEAQ (reference sequence). The CDR3 has 14 amino acids.

The J gene is TRBJ2-7, the V gene TRBV6-1, with 9 bases aligning to TRBD1. The CDR3 spans 14 residues. The germline V gene has CDR1 MNHNS and CDR2 SASEGT. The J segment lost 6 bases and the V segment lost 5 bases, leaving 8 bases of the junction unmatched. In DNA form, the CDR3 reads TGTGCCAGCAGTAGGACAGGGGTCCTGAGCGAGCAGTACTTC. This sequence encodes CASSRTGVLSEQYF.

V gene TRBV7-3 combines with J gene TRBJ2-2, with 8 bases fitting TRBD1. The CDR3 covers 15 residues. V was pared by 4 bases and J by 4 bases, with 5 bases of the junction left unmatched. Looked up from germline, CDR1 is SGHTA and CDR2 is FQGTGA. The chain's CDR3 is CASSSSTGATGELFF. CDR3 sequence (DNA): TGTGCCAGCAGCTCTTCGACAGGGGCCACCGGGGAGCTGTTTTTT.

This clone was counted a few times. The rearrangement joins TRBV30 to TRBJ2-2; TRBD2 is a possible D gene (6 bases). The ends were cut back, 8 bases at V and 1 base at J, with 11 bases in the middle. Per germline, CDR1 GTSNPN and CDR2 SVGIG (reference sequence). The CDR3 is 13 residues long. The CDR3 DNA follows: TGTGCCGGGGGGACTTTGAACACCGGGGAGCTGTTTTTT. Residues: CAGGTLNTGELFF.

This clone appeared a few times. The chain joins TRBV28 to TRBJ2-1; 7 bases map to TRBD1. Trimming cost V 4 bases and J 7 bases; bases outside gene matches: 10. The CDR3 consists of 15 residues. Germline values: CDR1 MDHEN, CDR2 SYDVKM. Here the CDR3 reads CASSSDRVPRNEQFF. In nucleotides, the CDR3 is TGTGCCAGCAGTTCAGACAGGGTTCCTCGAAATGAGCAGTTCTTC.

The rearrangement links TRBV5-1 to TRBJ2-3; no clear D. The CDR3 is 14 amino acids. Trimming shortened V by 5 bases and J by 4 bases, and 14 bases separated the two germline ends. Per the germline V gene, CDR1 is SGHRS and CDR2 is YFSETQ. The CDR3 DNA reads as TGCGCCAGCAGGCTAGATAGAGCTCCAGATACGCAGTATTTT. It is translated as CASRLDRAPDTQYF.

The CDR3 protein is CASSEGGTGGSGELFF. The CDR3 bases are TGTGCCAGCAGCGAGGGAGGGACAGGGGGATCCGGGGAGCTGTTTTTT. The genes are TRBV5-4 and TRBJ2-2; 11 bases fit TRBD1. This CDR3 is built from 16 residues. Germline V gives CDR1 SGHNT, CDR2 YYREEE (reference sequence). V shed 4 bases and J 6 bases; nucleotides not matched to a gene: 8.

This chain joins TRBV18 and TRBJ2-7; TRBD1 matches 10 bases. The CDR3 loop spans 15 amino acids. Looked up from germline, CDR1 is KGHSH and CDR2 is LQKENI. V trimming: 2 bases; J trimming: 3 bases; junction bases outside the gene matches: 4. The DNA for the CDR3 is TGTGCCAGCTCACCAGGGACAGGGGCCGACTACGAGCAGTACTTC. Its translation: CASSPGTGADYEQYF.

The V call is TRBV2, the J call TRBJ1-3; no definite D call. V was pared by 3 bases and J by 0 bases, with 15 bases between. The CDR3 sequence is 17 residues long. Germline V gene sequence: CDR1 SNHLY, CDR2 FYNNEI. DNA for the CDR3: TGTGCCAGCAGTGAGTTTTATCCTCCTTCCTCTGGAAACACCATATATTTT. Its translation is CASSEFYPPSSGNTIYF.

A few counts support this clone. The rearrangement joins TRBV5-6 to TRBJ1-5; no definite D call. CDR3 length equals 16 residues. The ends were cut back, 4 bases at V and 6 bases at J, with 20 bases in the middle. Germline V gene sequence: CDR1 SGHDT, CDR2 YYEEEE. This CDR3 reads CASSLGIAGLPQPQHF. As DNA, the CDR3 is TGTGCCAGCAGCCTGGGGATCGCCGGGTTACCTCAGCCCCAGCATTTT. The whole variable domain, remainder taken from reference TRBV5-6 and TRBJ1-5, is DAGVTQSPTHLIKTRGQQVTLRCSPKSGHDTVSWYQQALGQGPQFIFQYYEEEERQRGNFPDRFSGHQFPNYSSELNVNALLLGDSALYLCASSLGIAGLPQPQHFGDGTRLSIL.

The gene calls are TRBV5-1 and TRBJ1-1, with D perhaps matching TRBD1 (5 bases). CDR3 length: 15 residues. V was pared by 4 bases and J by 1 base, with 14 bases between. Per germline, CDR1 SGHRS and CDR2 YFSETQ. CDR3 in DNA: TGCGCCAGCAGCACGGACACGTTTTCGAACACTGAAGCTTTCTTT. This codes for CASSTDTFSNTEAFF.

This clone was observed a few times. The chain uses TRBV28 and TRBJ2-1; 9 bases are a match to TRBD2. Germline V lookup: CDR1 MDHEN, CDR2 SYDVKM. J was trimmed by 4 bases and V by 4 bases; bases with no gene match: 11. The CDR3 loop spans 17 amino acids. CDR3 loop: CASSYLAGGTVYNEQFF. As DNA, the CDR3 is TGTGCCAGCAGTTATTTGGCGGGGGGGACGGTATACAATGAGCAGTTCTTC.

V and J are TRBV11-2 and TRBJ1-4, with a tentative D call TRBD1 (5 bases). The CDR3 consists of 13 residues. Trimming removed 8 bases at V and 8 bases at J, with 15 bases between. Germline loops: CDR1 SGHAT, CDR2 FQNNGV. CDR3 sequence: CASQRQGGEKLFF. The CDR3 DNA follows: TGTGCCAGCCAGAGGCAGGGAGGGGAAAAACTGTTTTTT. The whole variable domain, filled in from reference TRBV11-2 and TRBJ1-4, reads EAGVAQSPRYKIIEKRQSVAFWCNPISGHATLYWYQQILGQGPKLLIQFQNNGVVDDSQLPKDRFSAERLKGVDSTLKIQPAKLEDSAVYLCASQRQGGEKLFFGSGTQLSVL.

A few counts support this clone. The chain carries TRBV27 and TRBJ2-7, with 13 bases fitting TRBD2. This CDR3 comprises 15 residues. The germline V gene has CDR1 MNHEY and CDR2 SMNVEV (reference sequence). Losses at the gene ends were 5 bases for V and 2 bases for J; bases not matched to a gene: 3. The CDR3 reads CASSKLAGGPYEQYF. The CDR3 DNA sequence: TGTGCCAGCAGTAAACTAGCGGGAGGGCCCTACGAGCAGTACTTC.